The clone carrying this TCR beta chain was detected ten times or more. What it binds is not known. TCRdb ran MiXCR on the 5' RACE reads and lists one entry per CDR3 protein. The top ten clones hold roughly 3.5% of a sample with 500,000 or so distinct CDR3 sequences, 5.3% of them seen once. This record belongs to a study of CD8 T cells in ankylosing spondylitis. Study outcomes and limitations: One TCR beta motif, made up of 7 or 8 highly homologous variants, appeared characteristic of ankylosing spondylitis blood. Peripheral blood samples showed relatively rare disease-linked clones, and these clones were CD8+.

The CDR3 runs to 14 residues. The germline V gene encodes CDR1 DFQATT and CDR2 SNEGSKA (reference sequence). After removal of 3 bases from V and 2 bases from J, the junction contained 4 bases not matched to a gene. This sequence joins TRBV20-1 and TRBJ2-1, with 7 positions matching TRBD1. Sequencing input: blood, either unsorted or a sorted T cell fraction (not recorded which). The TCR comes from a male donor with ankylosing spondylitis. CDR3 DNA sequence: TGCAGTGCTAGCCGCCAGGGGGCCTACAATGAGCAGTTCTTC. Its translation is CSASRQGAYNEQFF.